The 5 T cell receptor beta chains presented below share a single source sample, sequenced in a study of T-cell memory formation after mild COVID-19. A single record per CDR3 protein comes from TCRdb applying MiXCR to the 5' RACE reads. The table records over 350,000 distinct CDR3 sequences, more than 20% of them present only once. The sample comprised PBMCs or a T cell subset sorted from them (not recorded which). The source of these receptors is an adult woman who had mild COVID-19 (a few samples of this study predate the infection). Cell type and time point are not known.

This clonotype was seen more than once but under ten times. The CDR3 sequence is CASSLVPGLAGEETQYF. Here the CDR3 DNA reads TGCGCCAGCAGCTTGGTGCCGGGACTAGCGGGAGAAGAGACCCAGTACTTC. The chain employs TRBV5-1 and TRBJ2-5, with TRBD2 matching 14 bases. The length of the CDR3 is 17 residues. Per the germline V gene, CDR1 is SGHRS and CDR2 is YFSETQ. V lost 0 bases to trimming and J lost 3 bases; unmatched junction nucleotides: 4.

The chain joins TRBV5-1 to TRBJ1-2, with D perhaps TRBD1 (5 bases). The ends were cut back, 7 bases at V and 2 bases at J, with 15 bases in the middle. CDR3 length equals 14 residues. The germline gives CDR1 SGHRS, CDR2 YFSETQ. CDR3 bases: TGCGCCAGCGCTCCAGTCTGGGGCAACTATGGCTACACCTTC. Its protein is CASAPVWGNYGYTF.

This clonotype was seen only a few times. The chain employs TRBV7-2 and TRBJ2-6; the D gene is possibly TRBD2 (5 bases). There are 17 residues in the CDR3. V was trimmed by 0 bases and J by 0 bases, leaving 9 bases between them. Germline V CDR1 and CDR2: SGHTA, FQGNSA. In nucleotides, the CDR3 is TGTGCCAGCAGCTTAGCACACGGGGTCTCTGGGGCCAACGTCCTGACTTTC. It encodes CASSLAHGVSGANVLTF.

The chain links TRBV11-1 to TRBJ2-3, with a weak D call TRBD2 (6 bases). The CDR3 is 18 residues long. Trimming stripped 1 base from V and 3 bases from J, with 20 bases between. Germline V lookup: CDR1 SGHAT, CDR2 FQDESV (reference sequence). CDR3 nucleotides: TGTGCCAGCAGCTTAGTAGGCGGCAGGGAGGAGAGGACAGATACGCAGTATTTT. Its translation is CASSLVGGREERTDTQYF.

The V gene is TRBV7-2, the J gene TRBJ2-1, with 7 bases that match TRBD2. Germline lookup yields CDR1 SGHTA and CDR2 FQGNSA. The CDR3 length is 15 residues. V shed 0 bases, J shed 10 bases, and the junction held 9 bases outside the gene matches. CDR3: CASSLADGGRGEQFF. The CDR3, as DNA: TGTGCCAGCAGCTTAGCTGATGGCGGGAGAGGCGAGCAGTTCTTC.